This T cell receptor (beta chain) appears in the sequencing data of a study of cytomegalovirus exposure and HLA in healthy donors. Looking at the study overall: The 100 to 150 validation repertoires used the same platform as the roughly 670 first-cohort repertoires, a later analysis reported. The study's findings and limits: Whilst most TCR sequences proved rare, a subset of public TCRs occurred across many donors.

J was trimmed by 5 bases and V by 4 bases; bases with no gene match: 9. Germline CDR1 reads MNHNS; CDR2 reads SASEGT. There are 16 residues in the CDR3. Note on this clone: The antigen remains undetermined.

Method: immunoSEQ multiplex PCR; TCRdb's copy keeps in-frame clones and lacks some. This sample has 150,000 to 200,000 clones, with roughly nine tenths found just once. The sequencing input was PBMCs. The TCR originated in a woman between 18 and 30 years old in good health and CMV-seropositive. The chain is built from TRBV6-1 and TRBJ2-5; 11 positions match TRBD1. CDR3 nucleotide sequence: TGTGCCAGCAGTGCCAGGGACAGGGGGTTGCGTGAGACCCAGTACTTC. Its protein product is CASSARDRGLRETQYF.